These T cell receptor beta chains were read from a single sample in a study of blood T cell repertoires in COVID-19. Only in-frame clones appear in the TCRdb table, and some are missing; sequencing was by immunoSEQ multiplex PCR. The sample holds fewer than 90,000 clones; around 74% are singletons and the top ten take 14% to 15%. Sequencing input: peripheral blood. The receptors were sampled from a man in his fifties or sixties with COVID-19, enrolled during active disease. Each CDR3 is given with its conserved first and last residue. A D gene is named only where the DNA matches it firmly. Rows give clone size only sometimes, using once, few, many, or a class for an expanded clone.

j_call,clone_size,cdr3_length,v_call,d_call,cdr3_nt,cdr3_aa
TRBJ1-6,NA,14,TRBV20-1,TRBD1,TGCAGTGCTAGTCAGGGACAGTATGATTCACCCCTCCACTTT,CSASQGQYDSPLHF
TRBJ1-4,NA,15,TRBV3-1/TRBV3-2,NA,TGTGCCAGCAGCCAAGGAATGGAGGTTTCGGGAAAACTGTTTTTT,CASSQGMEVSGKLFF
TRBJ2-3,once,13,TRBV7-9,NA,TGTGCCAGCAGTGGACTCCACGGCGATACGCAGTATTTT,CASSGLHGDTQYF
TRBJ2-3,NA,15,TRBV5-6,TRBD2,TGTGCCAGCAGCTGGGGGGAGGCGGGAGGAGATACGCAGTATTTT,CASSWGEAGGDTQYF
TRBJ2-5,NA,12,TRBV21-1,NA,TGTGCCAGCAGCAACTCCCAAGAGACCCAGTACTTC,CASSNSQETQYF
TRBJ1-2,few,15,TRBV2,TRBD1,TGTGCCAGCAGGTTGGGACAGGGAAGGAGCTATGGCTACACCTTC,CASRLGQGRSYGYTF
TRBJ2-1,once,14,TRBV6-6,NA,TGTGCCAGCAGTTACTCGACAGTGTACAATGAGCAGTTCTTC,CASSYSTVYNEQFF
TRBJ2-5,few,18,TRBV5-1,NA,TGCGCCAGCAGCCCCGGACAGGGATGGGGAGGGGATCAAGAGACCCAGTACTTC,CASSPGQGWGGDQETQYF
TRBJ2-7,NA,15,TRBV28,TRBD1,TGTGCCAGTCTACCGCCGGGGACAGCGACTTACGAGCAGTACTTC,CASLPPGTATYEQYF
TRBJ2-1,NA,18,TRBV5-1,NA,TGCGCCAGCAATCTTAACACCGGGATTGCTTTCTCCGGCAATGAGCAGTTCTTC,CASNLNTGIAFSGNEQFF
TRBJ1-1,NA,14,TRBV7-9,TRBD1,TGTGCCAGCAGCTTCGGGACAGTGAACACTGAAGCTTTCTTT,CASSFGTVNTEAFF
TRBJ2-7,few,15,TRBV10-2,TRBD2,TGCGCCAGCAGGACTAGCGGGAGTCTATTCGGCGAGCAGTACTTC,CASRTSGSLFGEQYF
TRBJ2-2,NA,15,TRBV4-1,NA,TGCGCCAGCAGCCTCGGGGGAGCGAACACCGGGGAGCTGTTTTTT,CASSLGGANTGELFF
TRBJ2-3,NA,13,TRBV6-5,NA,TGTGCCAGCGGGGCAGAAGTCACAGATACGCAGTATTTT,CASGAEVTDTQYF
TRBJ1-6,NA,12,TRBV6-5,NA,TGTGCCAGTCTCGACAGGAATTCACCCCTCCACTTT,CASLDRNSPLHF
TRBJ1-3,large,14,TRBV6-5,NA,TGTGCCAGCATGCCGGGCAGGGTTGGAAACACCATATATTTT,CASMPGRVGNTIYF
TRBJ2-5,NA,14,TRBV11-2,NA,TGTGCCAGCAGCACTAGTAGGGTGATGGAGACCCAGTACTTC,CASSTSRVMETQYF
TRBJ1-6,few,13,TRBV7-9,NA,TGTGCCAGCAGCTCACAAGAGGGTTCACCCCTCCACTTT,CASSSQEGSPLHF
TRBJ2-1,NA,15,TRBV2,TRBD2,TGTGCCAGCAGTTCGACTAGCGGGGCATTCAATGAGCAGTTCTTC,CASSSTSGAFNEQFF
TRBJ2-7,NA,13,TRBV10-2,TRBD2,TGCGCCAGCAGTGAAGGACTAGCGTACGAGCAGTACTTC,CASSEGLAYEQYF
TRBJ1-3,NA,11,TRBV30,NA,TGTGCCTGGACAGGGTGGGACACCATATATTTT,CAWTGWDTIYF
TRBJ2-5,NA,15,TRBV9,NA,TGTGCCAGCAGCGTAGCGGCAGGGCGTCAAGAGACCCAGTACTTC,CASSVAAGRQETQYF
TRBJ2-3,many,14,TRBV30,TRBD2,TGTGCCTGGAGAGAGGCTAGCGGGACAGATACGCAGTATTTT,CAWREASGTDTQYF
TRBJ1-6,NA,14,TRBV7-6,NA,TGTGCCAGCAGCTTAACAAATCTGAATTCACCCCTCCACTTT,CASSLTNLNSPLHF
TRBJ2-3,many,16,TRBV29-1,TRBD1,TGCAGCGTTGAGGGAGGGGGACAGGGATTCACAGATACGCAGTATTTT,CSVEGGGQGFTDTQYF
TRBJ2-7,NA,14,TRBV3-1/TRBV3-2,NA,TGTGCCAGCAGCCGAGGCGGGGTCTCCTACGAGCAGTACTTC,CASSRGGVSYEQYF
TRBJ1-2,NA,13,TRBV5-6,TRBD1,TGTGCCAGCAGCTGGGACAGGGGCTCTGGCTACACCTTC,CASSWDRGSGYTF
TRBJ1-1,NA,12,TRBV28,NA,TGTGCCAGCAGTGTCTACAGGGCGCAGGCTTTCTTT,CASSVYRAQAFF
TRBJ2-7,NA,12,TRBV29-1,TRBD2,TGCAGCGCTAGCGGGAGCTTCTACGAGCAGTACTTC,CSASGSFYEQYF
TRBJ2-1,NA,16,TRBV15,TRBD1,TGTGCCACCAGCAGAGTTACCGGGACAGGGCCATATGAGCAGTTCTTC,CATSRVTGTGPYEQFF
TRBJ2-7,NA,16,TRBV11-2,TRBD2,TGTGCCAGCAGCTCTTCCAGGACTAGCGGGACCCCCGAGCAGTACTTC,CASSSSRTSGTPEQYF
TRBJ1-2,few,12,TRBV28,NA,TGTGCCAGCAGTTTCCGAGGGCATGGCTACACCTTC,CASSFRGHGYTF
TRBJ2-7,NA,11,TRBV30,NA,TGTGCCTGGAGTGTGAGTTACGAGCAGTACTTC,CAWSVSYEQYF
TRBJ1-1,NA,14,TRBV30,NA,TGTGCCTGGAGTGTACAGGCGTGGGGCACTGAAGCTTTCTTT,CAWSVQAWGTEAFF
TRBJ2-7,NA,14,TRBV11-2,TRBD1,TGTGCCAGCAGCTTGTGGACAGGGGGTTACGAGCAGTACTTC,CASSLWTGGYEQYF
TRBJ1-1,NA,13,TRBV27,TRBD1,TGTGCCAGCAGTTATCAGGAGGGGGCGCTAGCTTTCTTT,CASSYQEGALAFF
TRBJ1-1,NA,13,TRBV21-1,NA,TGTGCCAGCCAGCCGGTACTAAACACTGAAGCTTTCTTT,CASQPVLNTEAFF
TRBJ2-5,NA,15,TRBV21-1,NA,TGTGCCAGCAGCAAAGTAGCTAGCTTGGGAGAGACCCAGTACTTC,CASSKVASLGETQYF
TRBJ1-1,NA,12,TRBV2,NA,TGTGCCAGCAGGCCGGAGGCGGGTATGGCTTTCTTT,CASRPEAGMAFF
TRBJ1-2,NA,16,TRBV7-9,TRBD1,TGTGCCAGCAGCCACGGCGCGACAGGGGGGGCCTATGGCTACACCTTC,CASSHGATGGAYGYTF
TRBJ1-1,NA,12,TRBV5-4,NA,TGTGCCAGCAGCTTCAGAAACACTGAAGCTTTCTTT,CASSFRNTEAFF
TRBJ1-1,NA,12,TRBV10-2,NA,TGCGCCAGCAGTGAGTTGCGGGGAGTAGCTTTCTTT,CASSELRGVAFF
TRBJ1-1,few,15,TRBV6-1,NA,TGTGCCAGCAGTGAAGTTTGGGGCGCCGACACTGAAGCTTTCTTT,CASSEVWGADTEAFF
TRBJ1-6,medium-sized,15,TRBV4-2,TRBD1,TGTGCCAGCAGCCAATCCTTGACAGGGCATTCACCCCTCCACTTT,CASSQSLTGHSPLHF
TRBJ1-1,NA,18,TRBV21-1,NA,TGTGCCAGCAGCAAAGTTTTAGTCCCTGCGGAAAGTAACACTGAAGCTTTCTTT,CASSKVLVPAESNTEAFF
TRBJ1-5,NA,14,TRBV28,TRBD1,TGTGCCAGCACCCCAGGGGGCGGAAGTCAGCCCCAGCATTTT,CASTPGGGSQPQHF
TRBJ2-7,NA,13,TRBV11-3,NA,TGTGCCAGCAGCACCGGGACTGACTACGAGCAGTACTTC,CASSTGTDYEQYF